The 3 T cell receptor beta chains in this list originate from one sample, sequenced in a study of Ad26.COV2.S vaccination and SARS-CoV-2 variants. Treatment denoted: 15 to 20 received Ad26.COV2.S at low or high dose, single or two shots; five or six received placebo; per-sample allocation not given. All samples were drawn on day 63, counting from the first vaccine or placebo injection. Only in-frame clones appear in the TCRdb table, and some are missing; sequencing was by immunoSEQ multiplex PCR. The table has roughly 410,000 clones, roughly 80% seen once; the top ten hold around 7%. The specimen was peripheral blood, collected in a trial of Ad26.COV2.S vaccine versus placebo. The receptors were sampled from a person aged 18-65 years who received the Ad26.COV2.S COVID-19 vaccine or a placebo.

CDR3 region: CASSPGLAGGRGKNIQYF. The CDR3 DNA reads TGCGCCAGCAGCCCCGGACTAGCGGGAGGCCGGGGCAAAAACATTCAGTACTTC. The chain uses TRBV4-1 and TRBJ2-4; 14 bases agree with TRBD2. The CDR3 loop spans 18 amino acids. With 4 bases clipped from V and 3 bases from J, the junction kept 8 bases outside the gene matches. The germline CDR1 and CDR2 sequences are MGHRA and YSYEKL.

The chain combines TRBV30 with TRBJ1-2, with a possible D match to TRBD1 (5 bases). This CDR3 is built from 12 residues. Germline CDR1 GTSNPN, CDR2 SVGIG (reference sequence). The V end lost 0 bases, the J end lost 10 bases, and 12 bases lay between the germline ends. Written as DNA, the CDR3 is TGTGCCTGGAGTGTAGGTTTACAGGCCTACACCTTC. It yields the protein CAWSVGLQAYTF.

The J gene is TRBJ2-7, the V gene TRBV11-3; D gene ambiguous. This CDR3 region has 12 residues. V dropped 5 bases and J dropped 7 bases, with 12 bases sitting between them. The germline gives CDR1 SGHNT, CDR2 YENEEA. The CDR3 reads CASSAVPTEQYF. In DNA, the CDR3 is TGTGCCAGCAGCGCAGTACCTACGGAGCAGTACTTC.